This TCR beta chain originates from a study of shared clonotypes between healthy human individuals. Study-wide results and limits: Among donors, the sharing of clonotypes was expected to be influenced by sequencing depth. Only blood underwent sampling, and tissue repertoires likely differ.

V lost 6 bases and J lost 4, with 16 bases in between. In germline, CDR1 is SQVTM, CDR2 ANQGSEA. CDR3 length equals 14 residues. For each subset, genomic DNA was distributed in equal portions over several immunoSEQ plates. Per the authors' pipeline: Junction-only sequences without quality scores came from ImmunoSEQ, so filtering differed. The table came from immunoSEQ multiplex PCR; TCRdb's copy has only in-frame clones and leaves some out. Clone size and V and J calls were adopted from that table, with D and trimming inferred from the DNA. The profile covers 2 million to 3 million clones, with 80% to 95% appearing a single time and about 0.38% taken by the ten largest. As regards this clone: Its antigen is as yet unknown.

The sequencing input was naive CD4+ T cells from PBMCs. As to subset: CD45RA+ positively selected. The receptor was derived from a man between 18 and 29 years old in good health. Some clones in this sample may be carry-over from other donors' samples. V usage is TRBV29-1 and J usage is TRBJ2-1; maybe TRBD2 (6 bases). In DNA, the CDR3 is TGCAGCGTGCCCACGGGAGTGGCGTACAATGAGCAGTTCTTC. This translates into CSVPTGVAYNEQFF.